This entry lists 17 T cell receptor beta chains sequenced from one sample in a study of PD-1 blockade in classical Hodgkin lymphoma (dated by TCRdb to 2018 to 2020). The time point label on this specimen signifies: cycle 1 day 1 (C1D1), immediately before nivolumab initiation. Every trial patient had relapsed after autologous stem cell transplantation, and cohorts A, B and C differed in prior brentuximab vedotin exposure. Library creation used the immunoSEQ multiplex PCR assay. The clones in this table, taken by TCRdb from immuneACCESS, are in-frame only. Not every clone is retained; where verified, under half of the shortfall comes from an unresolved V gene, and the cause of the rest is unknown. The sample contains about 40,000 clones, about 71% of them found a single time. The ten largest clones represent less than 4% of the sample. Sample: peripheral blood mononuclear cells (PBMCs), taken at baseline. The receptors shown here come from a human donor with classical Hodgkin lymphoma.

J is TRBJ1-2 and V is TRBV9; D unclear. Trimming removed 4 bases from V and 10 bases from J, with 23 bases in between. Germline V CDR1 and CDR2: SGDLS, YYNGEE. The CDR3 runs 15 residues. CDR3 in DNA: TGTGCCAGCAGCCCAACATCAGGCGTGGGCAGCTACTACACCTTC. It codes for CASSPTSGVGSYYTF.

V and J are TRBV5-5 and TRBJ2-2; D might be TRBD1 (6 bases). Germline assignment: CDR1 SGHKS and CDR2 YYEKEE (reference sequence). This CDR3 spans 14 amino acids. The V and J ends lost 4 bases and 6 bases respectively, with 13 bases between them. CDR3 nucleotides: TGTGCCAGCAGCCAGAGACAGGTACCCGGGGAGCTGTTTTTT. Translated, it gives CASSQRQVPGELFF.

The gene calls are TRBV4-3 and TRBJ2-7; D is unresolved. The CDR3 totals 14 residues. CDR1 and CDR2 (germline): LGHNA, YSLEER. Trimming cost V 3 bases and J 2 bases, with 11 bases left between them. This chain's CDR3 is CASSQGTETYEQYF. In nucleotides, the CDR3 is TGCGCCAGCAGCCAGGGTACAGAAACCTACGAGCAGTACTTC.

The chain uses TRBV14 and TRBJ2-2; the D gene is possibly TRBD2 (7 bases). Germline V gene lookup returns CDR1 SGHDN and CDR2 FVKESK. Deletions cut 1 base from V and 6 bases from J, with 12 bases between. There are 15 residues in the CDR3. The CDR3 DNA follows: TGTGCCAGCAGCCAAGTCTGGGGGGGGCCCGGGGAGCTGTTTTTT. Encoded protein: CASSQVWGGPGELFF. Drawing the rest from reference TRBV14 and TRBJ2-2, the complete variable domain is EAGVTQFPSHSVIEKGQTVTLRCDPISGHDNLYWYRRVMGKEIKFLLHFVKESKQDESGMPNNRFLAERTGGTYSTLKVQPAELEDSGVYFCASSQVWGGPGELFFGEGSRLTVL.

The chain carries TRBV28 and TRBJ2-1, with a possible D match to TRBD2 (6 bases). The CDR3 spans 16 residues. CDR1 is MDHEN and CDR2 is SYDVKM in the germline V gene. V shed 5 bases and J shed 1 base, with 15 bases lying between them. CDR3 sequence reads: CASSRVPGRSYNEQFF. Here the CDR3 DNA reads TGTGCCAGCAGTCGAGTCCCGGGGAGGTCCTACAATGAGCAGTTCTTC.

The table lists this clone with a few counts. The chain combines TRBV27 with TRBJ2-2; D may be TRBD1 or TRBD2 (5 bases each). V was shortened by 5 bases and J by 6 bases, with 13 bases between the two germline ends. The germline V gene encodes CDR1 MNHEY and CDR2 SMNVEV (reference sequence). The CDR3 extends over 14 amino acids. The CDR3 loop reads CASSPPLGAGELFF. The DNA for the CDR3 is TGTGCCAGCAGTCCACCATTGGGGGCCGGGGAGCTGTTTTTT.

The chain employs TRBV29-1 and TRBJ1-3; D is possibly TRBD1 (5 bases). V dropped 7 bases and J dropped 3 bases, with 16 bases sitting between them. The CDR3 totals 14 residues. Germline V lookup: CDR1 SQVTM, CDR2 ANQGSEA. CDR3 coding DNA: TGCAGCGCCCACAAAAGCGGGGGTGGAAACACCATATATTTT. It translates to CSAHKSGGGNTIYF.

The V and J genes are TRBV7-6 and TRBJ1-4; D might be TRBD1 (5 bases). Trimming shortened V by 5 bases and J by 6 bases, and 19 bases separated the two germline ends. The CDR3 is 16 residues long. The germline CDR1 and CDR2 sequences are SGHVS and FNYEAQ. CDR3 bases: TGTGCCAGCAGCCTCAAAGGGGCGGGGATCGATGAAAAACTGTTTTTT. The encoded protein is CASSLKGAGIDEKLFF. Looking up the rest from reference TRBV7-6 and TRBJ1-4 gives the full variable domain: GAGVSQSPRYKVTKRGQDVALRCDPISGHVSLYWYRQALGQGPEFLTYFNYEAQQDKSGLPNDRFSAERPEGSISTLTIQRTEQRDSAMYRCASSLKGAGIDEKLFFGSGTQLSVL.

The V gene is TRBV6-5, the J gene TRBJ2-1, with 12 bases aligning to TRBD2. The length of the CDR3 is 15 residues. Germline CDR1 reads MNHEY; CDR2 reads SVGAGI. Trimming removed 0 bases from V and 9 bases from J; junction bases left unmatched: 3. The CDR3 bases are TGTGCCAGCAGTTACTCAGGACTAGCGGGAACTGAGCAGTTCTTC. Encoded protein: CASSYSGLAGTEQFF.

The genes are TRBV11-3 and TRBJ2-7; D possibly matches TRBD1 or TRBD2 (5 bases each). The ends were cut back, 1 base at V and 3 bases at J, with 10 bases in the middle. CDR1 and CDR2 (germline): SGHNT, YENEEA. There are 14 residues in the CDR3. This CDR3 is CASSLGGGNYEQYF. CDR3 sequence (DNA): TGTGCCAGCAGCTTAGGTGGGGGAAACTACGAGCAGTACTTC.

CDR3 bases: TGTGCCAGCTCCGCCCTGACTAGCGGGGAAGAGACCCAGTACTTC. It specifies CASSALTSGEETQYF. The chain recombines TRBV2 with TRBJ2-5, with 11 positions matching TRBD2. Trimming cost V 8 bases and J 3 bases; bases outside gene matches: 8. The CDR3 is 15 amino acids. Germline assignment: CDR1 SNHLY and CDR2 FYNNEI.

The chain recombines TRBV7-3 with TRBJ2-1; TRBD1 or TRBD2 may be the D gene (6 bases each). CDR3 length: 16 residues. V lost 5 bases and J lost 11, with 25 bases in between. Germline assignment: CDR1 SGHTA and CDR2 FQGTGA. The CDR3: CASSPRGEGGSKKQFF. The DNA for the CDR3 is TGTGCCAGCAGCCCGCGTGGGGAAGGGGGGTCTAAAAAGCAGTTCTTC.

This clone was observed once. The chain links TRBV27 to TRBJ2-2, with 8 nucleotides matching TRBD2. The CDR3 has 16 amino acids. The germline V gene has CDR1 MNHEY and CDR2 SMNVEV (reference sequence). J gave up 4 bases and V 5 bases, and 9 bases lay outside the gene matches. The CDR3 DNA is TGTGCCAGCAGTCGTTGGACGGGAGGGCCCACCGGGGAGCTGTTTTTT. Encoded protein: CASSRWTGGPTGELFF.

The V and J genes are TRBV19 and TRBJ1-6; 9 positions match TRBD1. The germline V gene has CDR1 LNHDA and CDR2 SQIVND (reference sequence). The length of the CDR3 is 12 residues. V lost 8 bases and J lost 10; bases outside the gene matches: 3. The CDR3 loop reads CASRQGGSPLHF. CDR3 DNA: TGTGCCAGTCGACAGGGGGGCTCACCCCTCCACTTT.

The chain employs TRBV11-2 and TRBJ2-5; TRBD2 agrees at 12 bases. The CDR3 consists of 16 residues. With V trimmed by 4 bases and J by 2 bases, 5 bases remained unmatched. The germline V gene encodes CDR1 SGHAT and CDR2 FQNNGV. The CDR3 nucleotides are TGTGCCAGCAGCTCGACTAGCGGGAGTTGGCAAGAGACCCAGTACTTC. Residues: CASSSTSGSWQETQYF.

The rearrangement joins TRBV18 to TRBJ1-1; perhaps TRBD1 as D (5 bases). The germline CDR1 and CDR2 sequences are KGHSH and LQKENI. The CDR3 has 14 amino acids. V lost 1 base and J lost 11, with 17 bases in between. CDR3 protein: CASSPRVKQAEAFF. The CDR3 nucleotides are TGTGCCAGCTCACCACGAGTCAAACAGGCGGAGGCTTTCTTT.

The chain combines TRBV11-2 with TRBJ2-5; D not resolved. V dropped 0 bases and J dropped 5 bases, with 13 bases sitting between them. The CDR3 is 15 residues long. Germline V gene data show CDR1 as SGHAT and CDR2 as FQNNGV. CDR3 protein: CASSLEKSARETQYF. CDR3 nucleotide sequence: TGTGCCAGCAGCTTAGAAAAGTCCGCCCGGGAGACCCAGTACTTC.